Sequencing of this TCR beta chain was carried out in a study of T cells after yellow fever vaccination. Germline-derived CDR1 and CDR2 are SEHNR and FQNEAQ (reference sequence). This CDR3 is 13 amino acids long. V lost 1 base and J 2 bases, leaving 5 bases between the germline ends. As concerns this clonotype: What it binds is not known.

Study results and limitations: Primary-vaccination clones mostly resurfaced post-booster (96% CD4, 85% to 90% CD8). Although the secondary response was weaker, it peaked faster, at day 5 versus 15.

Template switching with 5'RACE generated the TCR cDNA and added a universal primer site and UMIs. One entry per CDR3 protein results from TCRdb running MiXCR on the 5' RACE reads. The data show tens of thousands of distinct CDR3 sequences, just under 8% seen once. The sequences come from CD8+ T cells sorted from PBMCs, collected on the day of the yellow fever booster vaccination. The sequence was obtained from a man aged 25 to 40 who received the YFV17D yellow fever vaccine. V is TRBV7-9 and J is TRBJ1-2; no firm D call. CDR3 amino acids: CASSLVVNYGYTF. The CDR3 coding sequence is TGTGCCAGCAGCTTAGTCGTGAACTATGGCTACACCTTC. Supplemented by reference TRBV7-9 and TRBJ1-2, the full variable domain reads DTGVSQNPRHKITKRGQNVTFRCDPISEHNRLYWYRQTLGQGPEFLTYFQNEAQLEKSRLLSDRFSAERPKGSFSTLEIQRTEQGDSAMYLCASSLVVNYGYTFGSGTRLTVV.